The 27 T cell receptor beta chains presented below share a single source sample, sequenced in a study of radiation and T cells in renal cell carcinoma. The time point denotes: baseline pretreatment blood. Treatment noted: 15 Gy SBRT to primary tumor, nephrectomy 4 weeks later. Clones were sequenced by immunoSEQ multiplex PCR, and TCRdb holds only the in-frame ones, with some missing. The table shows roughly 150,000 clones, with around 90% occurring only once. Here the sequenced sample was blood, taken from a patient whose treatment included radiotherapy and nephrectomy. Receptor source: a woman in her 70s with renal cell carcinoma.

This chain connects TRBV7-9 to TRBJ2-3; perhaps TRBD1 as D (6 bases). CDR1 is SEHNR, CDR2 FQNEAQ, per germline (reference sequence). V lost 4 bases, J lost 4 bases, and 9 bases lay in between. The CDR3 consists of 13 residues. CDR3 amino acids: CASSSPGADTQYF. CDR3 coding DNA: TGTGCCAGCAGCTCCCCAGGGGCAGATACGCAGTATTTT.

The V and J genes are TRBV6-5 and TRBJ2-1; D is unclear. CDR1 and CDR2 from the germline V gene are MNHEY and SVGAGI. The CDR3 spans 14 residues. Trimming removed 5 bases from V and 9 bases from J, with 17 bases in between. The DNA for the CDR3 is TGTGCCAGCAGTCCCCTGGGCCAGAACGCTGAGCAGTTCTTC. Protein product: CASSPLGQNAEQFF.

This rearrangement joins TRBV7-9 to TRBJ1-5, with unresolved D. This CDR3 region has 15 residues. Germline CDR1 reads SEHNR; CDR2 reads FQNEAQ (reference sequence). Trimming cost V 5 bases and J 7 bases, with 18 bases left between them. DNA of the CDR3: TGTGCCAGCAGCCTCTCGACCGAAGGAGGGCAGCCCCAGCATTTT. Translated, it gives CASSLSTEGGQPQHF. The variable domain in full, with the rest retrieved from reference TRBV7-9 and TRBJ1-5, is DTGVSQNPRHKITKRGQNVTFRCDPISEHNRLYWYRQTLGQGPEFLTYFQNEAQLEKSRLLSDRFSAERPKGSFSTLEIQRTEQGDSAMYLCASSLSTEGGQPQHFGDGTRLSIL.

This clone was counted between two and nine times. The chain is built from TRBV2 and TRBJ1-5; a possible D gene is TRBD1 (6 bases). Germline V CDR1 and CDR2: SNHLY, FYNNEI. The germline V and J ends were trimmed by 5 bases and 2 bases, with 10 bases remaining between them. This CDR3 has 14 residues. As DNA, the CDR3 is TGTGCCAGCAGTAGGCGGACAGGCAATCAGCCCCAGCATTTT. Its protein is CASSRRTGNQPQHF.

CDR3 residues: CASSEEAISMNTEAFF. The CDR3 nucleotides are TGTGCCAGCAGTGAAGAAGCTATTTCCATGAACACTGAAGCTTTCTTT. This chain links TRBV2 with TRBJ1-1; D is ambiguous. This CDR3 has 16 residues. With 1 base removed from V and 0 bases from J, the gap between germline ends came to 12 bases. Germline lookup yields CDR1 SNHLY and CDR2 FYNNEI.

The chain combines TRBV6-1 with TRBJ2-5; TRBD1 matches 8 bases. The CDR3 sequence is 14 residues long. Germline CDR1 is MNHNS and CDR2 is SASEGT. V shed 7 bases and J 4 bases; nucleotides not matched to a gene: 8. The CDR3 loop reads CASTKGQGLETQYF. DNA for the CDR3: TGTGCCAGCACCAAAGGACAGGGCTTAGAGACCCAGTACTTC.

This rearrangement joins TRBV5-4 to TRBJ2-3; 12 bases are shared with TRBD1. The V gene's germline CDR1 is SGHNT and CDR2 YYREEE (reference sequence). V shed 4 bases, J shed 7 bases, and the junction held 10 bases outside the gene matches. The CDR3 is 16 residues long. CDR3 region: CASSASGTGGGYTQYF. The DNA for the CDR3 is TGTGCCAGCAGCGCCTCCGGGACAGGGGGCGGATATACGCAGTATTTT.

The gene calls are TRBV14 and TRBJ2-3, with TRBD1 matching over 10 bases. Germline V gives CDR1 SGHDN, CDR2 FVKESK. The CDR3 loop spans 15 amino acids. With V trimmed by 2 bases and J by 3 bases, 2 bases remained unmatched. The CDR3 spells CASSQRTGGTDTQYF. The CDR3 DNA is TGTGCCAGCAGCCAAAGGACAGGGGGGACAGATACGCAGTATTTT.

The chain couples TRBV6-5 to TRBJ1-2; tentatively, D is TRBD1 (5 bases). From germline, CDR1 is MNHEY and CDR2 SVGAGI. Trimming removed 0 bases at V and 8 bases at J, with 19 bases between. CDR3 length equals 16 residues. CDR3 coding DNA: TGTGCCAGCAGTTACTCCCCGGTTAGGGGAGGGGAAGGCTACACCTTC. This translates into CASSYSPVRGGEGYTF.

The rearrangement links TRBV21-1 to TRBJ1-4; the table's D gene call, TRBD1, was not cross checked with the DNA. TRBV21-1 represents a pseudogene. The CDR3 runs to 17 residues. The CDR3 DNA reads as TGTGCCAGCAGCAAAAAGACTGGGACAACAACTAATGAAAAACTGTTTTTT. Translating it yields CASSKKTGTTTNEKLFF.

The chain combines TRBV7-6 with TRBJ2-7, with 8 bases identical to TRBD1. Germline V gene sequence: CDR1 SGHVS, CDR2 FNYEAQ. Trimming cost V 5 bases and J 5 bases; bases outside gene matches: 8. This CDR3 has 14 residues. DNA for the CDR3: TGTGCCAGCAGCCCCCGGACAGGGAAGAACGAGCAGTACTTC. The encoded protein is CASSPRTGKNEQYF.

J is TRBJ1-5 and V is TRBV6-5; TRBD1 matches at 7 bases. The CDR3 totals 15 residues. The ends lost 6 bases at V and 7 bases at J; junction bases unmatched: 12. Germline V gene data show CDR1 as MNHEY and CDR2 as SVGAGI. The CDR3 protein is CASSPVRGGEQPQHF. CDR3 DNA sequence: TGTGCCAGCAGCCCCGTGAGAGGGGGCGAACAGCCCCAGCATTTT.

This rearrangement joins TRBV7-2 to TRBJ2-7; D uncertain. The ends were cut back, 1 base at V and 2 bases at J, with 6 bases in the middle. This CDR3 comprises 13 residues. Germline CDR1 and CDR2: SGHTA and FQGNSA. The CDR3 region is CASSLVATYEQYF. DNA for the CDR3: TGTGCCAGCAGCTTAGTTGCCACCTACGAGCAGTACTTC.

The chain joins TRBV27 to TRBJ1-5, with 7 nucleotides matching TRBD1. This CDR3 region has 18 residues. Per germline, CDR1 MNHEY and CDR2 SMNVEV (reference sequence). The trim removed 7 bases at V and 3 bases at J, leaving 18 bases unmatched. CDR3 protein: CASTKPNPRDSHNQPQHF. The CDR3 bases are TGTGCCAGCACCAAACCTAACCCGCGGGACAGCCACAATCAGCCCCAGCATTTT.

The chain combines TRBV15 with TRBJ2-5, with D uncertain. Trimming pared 0 bases from V and 2 bases from J, leaving 7 bases between. This CDR3 is 14 amino acids long. CDR1 and CDR2 (germline): LNHNV, YYDKDF (reference sequence). The DNA for the CDR3 is TGTGCCACCAGCAGAGATACCCGTCAAGAGACCCAGTACTTC. Translation gives CATSRDTRQETQYF.

The V gene is TRBV4-2, the J gene TRBJ2-5; 8 bases match TRBD1. After removal of 1 base from V and 1 base from J, the junction contained 8 bases not matched to a gene. Germline-derived CDR1 and CDR2 are LGHNA and YNFKEQ. The CDR3 consists of 17 residues. The CDR3 region has the DNA TGTGCCAGCAGCCAAGCCCTGGACAGGGTTACCCAAGAGACCCAGTACTTC. Translation gives CASSQALDRVTQETQYF.

The chain couples TRBV9 to TRBJ1-5; unclear D gene. CDR1 and CDR2 from the germline V gene are SGDLS and YYNGEE. The V end was cut by 1 base, the J end by 0 bases, with 5 bases between. This CDR3 spans 14 amino acids. For the CDR3, the DNA is TGTGCCAGCAGCGTAACGGATAGCAATCAGCCCCAGCATTTT. It yields the protein CASSVTDSNQPQHF.

This clone was observed a few times. The chain has TRBV6-6 and TRBJ1-1; D remains ambiguous. Germline CDR1 and CDR2: MNHNY and SVGAGI (reference sequence). This CDR3 spans 12 amino acids. Trimming pared 6 bases from V and 4 bases from J, leaving 9 bases between. The CDR3 coding sequence is TGTGCCAGCAGCGACAAGGGCACTGAAGCTTTCTTT. Its translation: CASSDKGTEAFF.

This clone was seen a single time. The rearrangement links TRBV5-1 to TRBJ2-3; D is unclear. CDR1 SGHRS and CDR2 YFSETQ come from the germline V gene. The CDR3 runs 13 residues. Trimming shortened V by 3 bases and J by 2 bases, and 7 bases separated the two germline ends. The DNA for the CDR3 is TGCGCCAGCAGCTCTGGGTCCACAGATACGCAGTATTTT. Encoded protein: CASSSGSTDTQYF.

The chain joins TRBV11-2 to TRBJ2-2, with D perhaps TRBD1 or TRBD2 (5 bases each). The germline V and J ends were trimmed by 3 bases and 9 bases, with 14 bases remaining between them. The CDR3 consists of 14 residues. The V gene's germline CDR1 is SGHAT and CDR2 FQNNGV. The CDR3 DNA is TGTGCCAGCAGCTTGGTTGAGGGGATCCGGGAGCTGTTTTTT. Its protein is CASSLVEGIRELFF.

The chain combines TRBV5-1 with TRBJ2-1; 9 bases are a match to TRBD1. The CDR3 runs 13 residues. The trim removed 3 bases at V and 7 bases at J, leaving 2 bases unmatched. CDR1 and CDR2 from the germline V gene are SGHRS and YFSETQ. Written as DNA, the CDR3 is TGCGCCAGCAGCTATGGACAGGGGAATGAGCAGTTCTTC. This translates into CASSYGQGNEQFF. The variable domain in full, completed from reference TRBV5-1 and TRBJ2-1, reads KAGVTQTPRYLIKTRGQQVTLSCSPISGHRSVSWYQQTPGQGLQFLFEYFSETQRNKGNFPGRFSGRQFSNSRSEMNVSTLELGDSALYLCASSYGQGNEQFFGPGTRLTVL.

The J gene is TRBJ1-2, the V gene TRBV7-8; the D is unclear. Germline V gene sequence: CDR1 SGHVS, CDR2 FQNEAQ. Trimming took off 3 bases at V and 2 bases at J, with 10 bases between the two ends. The CDR3 runs 14 residues. CDR3 coding DNA: TGTGCCAGCAGCTTGAGAACGGGAAACTATGGCTACACCTTC. This encodes CASSLRTGNYGYTF.

This clone was recorded only once. V and J are TRBV6-4 and TRBJ1-1; the D is unclear. The V and J ends lost 4 bases and 1 base respectively, with 7 bases between them. This CDR3 is 13 amino acids long. Germline V gene lookup returns CDR1 MRHNA and CDR2 SNTAGT. The CDR3 loop reads CASSANSNTEAFF. CDR3 in DNA: TGTGCCAGCAGTGCTAATTCGAACACTGAAGCTTTCTTT.

The rearrangement uses TRBV11-2 and TRBJ2-5; 8 bases map to TRBD2. The germline V gene has CDR1 SGHAT and CDR2 FQNNGV. Germline trimming cut 4 bases from V and 6 bases from J; bases unmatched to any gene: 10. This CDR3 has 15 amino acids. The CDR3 DNA sequence: TGTGCCAGCAGCTCCATAGCGGGACGCCGGAAGACCCAGTACTTC. It is translated as CASSSIAGRRKTQYF.

The chain is built from TRBV6-6 and TRBJ1-5; possibly TRBD1 for D (5 bases). Germline V CDR1 and CDR2: MNHNY, SVGAGI (reference sequence). This CDR3 has 16 residues. Trimming took off 2 bases at V and 5 bases at J, with 16 bases between the two ends. The CDR3: CASSYTLGGGDQPQHF. In DNA form, the CDR3 reads TGTGCCAGCAGTTACACCCTCGGCGGGGGGGATCAGCCCCAGCATTTT.

The chain is built from TRBV13 and TRBJ2-2, with unresolved D. Germline loops: CDR1 PRHDT, CDR2 FYEKMQ (reference sequence). The V gene lost 3 bases and the J gene lost 5 bases, with 7 bases spanning the gap. The CDR3 is 13 amino acids. The CDR3 region has the DNA TGTGCCAGCAGCTTGAAAGGAACCGGGGAGCTGTTTTTT. As protein: CASSLKGTGELFF.

The chain uses TRBV9 and TRBJ2-5; D remains unclear. CDR3 length: 13 amino acids. Germline V gene data show CDR1 as SGDLS and CDR2 as YYNGEE. Trimming removed 0 bases from V and 2 bases from J, with 5 bases in between. The CDR3 spells CASSVGQQETQYF. Here the CDR3 DNA reads TGTGCCAGCAGCGTAGGGCAGCAAGAGACCCAGTACTTC.